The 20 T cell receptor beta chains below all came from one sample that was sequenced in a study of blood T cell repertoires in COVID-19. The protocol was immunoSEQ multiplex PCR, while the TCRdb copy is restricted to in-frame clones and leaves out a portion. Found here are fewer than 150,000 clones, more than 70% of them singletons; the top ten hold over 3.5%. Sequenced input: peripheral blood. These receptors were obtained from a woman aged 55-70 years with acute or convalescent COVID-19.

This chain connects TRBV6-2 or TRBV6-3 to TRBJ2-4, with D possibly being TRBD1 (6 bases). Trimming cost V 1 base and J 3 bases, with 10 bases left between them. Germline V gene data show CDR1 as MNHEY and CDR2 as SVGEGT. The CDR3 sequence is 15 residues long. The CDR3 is CASSYLRGGKNIQYF. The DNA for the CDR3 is TGTGCCAGCAGTTACTTGCGAGGGGGCAAAAACATTCAGTACTTC.

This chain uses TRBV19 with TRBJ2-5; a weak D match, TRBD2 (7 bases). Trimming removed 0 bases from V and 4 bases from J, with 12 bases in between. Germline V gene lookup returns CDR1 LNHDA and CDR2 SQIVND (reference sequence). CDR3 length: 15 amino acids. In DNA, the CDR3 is TGTGCCAGTAGTATAGATCGGGGAGGGGGAGAGACCCAGTACTTC. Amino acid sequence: CASSIDRGGGETQYF.

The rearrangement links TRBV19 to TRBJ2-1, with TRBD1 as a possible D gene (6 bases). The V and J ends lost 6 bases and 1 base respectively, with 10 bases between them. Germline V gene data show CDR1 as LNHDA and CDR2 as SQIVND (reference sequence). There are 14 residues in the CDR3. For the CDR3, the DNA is TGTGCCAGTAGGGGGACACCTTCCTACAATGAGCAGTTCTTC. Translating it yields CASRGTPSYNEQFF.

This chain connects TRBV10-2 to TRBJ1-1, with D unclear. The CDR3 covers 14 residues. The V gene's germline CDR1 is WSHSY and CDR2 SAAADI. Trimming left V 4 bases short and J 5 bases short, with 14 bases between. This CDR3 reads CASSVREGRTEAFF. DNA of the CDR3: TGCGCCAGCAGTGTCCGCGAGGGAAGAACTGAAGCTTTCTTT.

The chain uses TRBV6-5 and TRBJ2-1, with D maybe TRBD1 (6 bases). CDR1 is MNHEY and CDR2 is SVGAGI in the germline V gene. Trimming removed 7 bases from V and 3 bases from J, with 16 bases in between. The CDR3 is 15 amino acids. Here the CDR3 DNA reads TGTGCCAGCACTCTAGAGTTAGGGGGCTACAATGAGCAGTTCTTC. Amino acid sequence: CASTLELGGYNEQFF.

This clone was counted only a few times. The DNA of the CDR3 is TGTGCCAGCACCCGGGGGACAGCCTCCTACAATGAGCAGTTCTTC. Residues: CASTRGTASYNEQFF. V usage is TRBV6-5 and J usage is TRBJ2-1; maybe TRBD1 (7 bases). This CDR3 has 15 residues. From germline, CDR1 is MNHEY and CDR2 SVGAGI. With 7 bases removed from V and 0 bases from J, the gap between germline ends came to 13 bases.

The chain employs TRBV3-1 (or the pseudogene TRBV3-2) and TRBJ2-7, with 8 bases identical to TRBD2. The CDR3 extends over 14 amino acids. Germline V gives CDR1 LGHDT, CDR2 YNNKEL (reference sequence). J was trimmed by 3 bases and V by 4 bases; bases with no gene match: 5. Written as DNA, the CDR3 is TGTGCCAGCAGCCCTTCGAGCGGGGGCTACGAGCAGTACGTC. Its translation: CASSPSSGGYEQYV.

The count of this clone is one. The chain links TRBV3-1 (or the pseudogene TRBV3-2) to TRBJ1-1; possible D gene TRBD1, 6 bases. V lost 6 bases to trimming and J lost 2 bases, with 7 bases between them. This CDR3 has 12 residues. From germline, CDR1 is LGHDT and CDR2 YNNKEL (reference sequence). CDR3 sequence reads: CASRTGNTEAFF. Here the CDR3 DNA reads TGTGCCAGCAGGACAGGTAACACTGAAGCTTTCTTT.

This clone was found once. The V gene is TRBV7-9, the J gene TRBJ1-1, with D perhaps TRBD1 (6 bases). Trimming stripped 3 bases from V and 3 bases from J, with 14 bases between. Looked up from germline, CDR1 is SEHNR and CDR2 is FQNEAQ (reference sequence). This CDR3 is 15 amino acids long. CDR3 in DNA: TGTGCCAGCAGCTTTGATCACAGGGACCACACTGAAGCTTTCTTT. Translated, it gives CASSFDHRDHTEAFF.

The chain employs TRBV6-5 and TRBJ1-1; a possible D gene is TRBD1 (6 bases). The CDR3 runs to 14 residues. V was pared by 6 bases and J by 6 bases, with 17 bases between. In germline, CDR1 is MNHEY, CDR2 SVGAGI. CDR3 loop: CASRPQGRVAEAFF. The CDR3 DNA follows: TGTGCCAGCAGACCCCAGGGGCGCGTGGCTGAAGCTTTCTTT.

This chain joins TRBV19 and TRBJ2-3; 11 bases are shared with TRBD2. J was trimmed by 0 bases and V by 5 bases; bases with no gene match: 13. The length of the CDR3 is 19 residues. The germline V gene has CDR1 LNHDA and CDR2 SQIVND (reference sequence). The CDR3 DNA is TGTGCCAGTAGTTTCACGGGACTAGCGGTTCGTGCTAGCACAGATACGCAGTATTTT. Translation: CASSFTGLAVRASTDTQYF.

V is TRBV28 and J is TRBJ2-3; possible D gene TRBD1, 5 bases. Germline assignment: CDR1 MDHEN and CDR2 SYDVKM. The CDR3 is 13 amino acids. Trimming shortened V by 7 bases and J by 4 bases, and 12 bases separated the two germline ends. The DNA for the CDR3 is TGTGCCAGCACGCCAGGGCAAGCAGATACGCAGTATTTT. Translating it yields CASTPGQADTQYF.

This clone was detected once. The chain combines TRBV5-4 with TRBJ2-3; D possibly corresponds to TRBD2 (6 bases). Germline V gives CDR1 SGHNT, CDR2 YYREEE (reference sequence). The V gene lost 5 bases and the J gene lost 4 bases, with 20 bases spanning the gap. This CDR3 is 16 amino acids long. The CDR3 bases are TGTGCCAGCAGTCGGAGGGAACGGGGGATAGCAGATACGCAGTATTTT. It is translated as CASSRRERGIADTQYF.

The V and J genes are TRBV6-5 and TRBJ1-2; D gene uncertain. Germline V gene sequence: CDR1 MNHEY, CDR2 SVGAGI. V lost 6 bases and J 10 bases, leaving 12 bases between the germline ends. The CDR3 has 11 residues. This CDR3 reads CASSPGVHYTF. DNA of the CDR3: TGTGCCAGCAGCCCCGGGGTACACTACACCTTC.

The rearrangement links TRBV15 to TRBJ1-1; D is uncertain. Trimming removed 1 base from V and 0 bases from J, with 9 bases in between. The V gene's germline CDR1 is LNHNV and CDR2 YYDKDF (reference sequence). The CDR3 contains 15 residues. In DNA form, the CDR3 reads TGTGCCACCAGCAGAGTGGCAGGTTTGAACACTGAAGCTTTCTTT. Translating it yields CATSRVAGLNTEAFF.

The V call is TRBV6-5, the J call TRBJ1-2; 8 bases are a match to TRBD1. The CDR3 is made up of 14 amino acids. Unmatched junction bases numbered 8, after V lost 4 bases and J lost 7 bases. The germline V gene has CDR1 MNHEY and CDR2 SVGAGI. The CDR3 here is CASSSSGQGSGYTF. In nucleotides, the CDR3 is TGTGCCAGCAGTTCATCCGGACAGGGCTCTGGCTACACCTTC.

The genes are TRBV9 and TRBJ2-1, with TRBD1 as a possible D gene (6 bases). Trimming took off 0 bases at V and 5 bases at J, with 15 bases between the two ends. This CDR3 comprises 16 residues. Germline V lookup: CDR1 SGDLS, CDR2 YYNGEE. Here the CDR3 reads CASSVAPGQKNNEQFF. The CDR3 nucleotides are TGTGCCAGCAGCGTAGCGCCCGGACAGAAGAACAATGAGCAGTTCTTC.

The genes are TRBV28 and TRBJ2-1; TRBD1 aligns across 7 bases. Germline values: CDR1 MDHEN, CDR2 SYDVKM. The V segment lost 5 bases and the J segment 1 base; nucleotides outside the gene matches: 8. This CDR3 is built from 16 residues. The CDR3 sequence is CASSQGGRASYNEQFF. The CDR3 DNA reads TGTGCCAGCAGTCAAGGGGGCAGGGCATCCTACAATGAGCAGTTCTTC.

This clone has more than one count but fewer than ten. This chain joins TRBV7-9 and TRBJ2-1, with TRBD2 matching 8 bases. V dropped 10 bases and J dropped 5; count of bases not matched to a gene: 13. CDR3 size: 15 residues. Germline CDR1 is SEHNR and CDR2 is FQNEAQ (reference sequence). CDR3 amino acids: CATTGGSGSDNEQFF. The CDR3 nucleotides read TGTGCCACCACCGGGGGCAGCGGGAGTGACAATGAGCAGTTCTTC.

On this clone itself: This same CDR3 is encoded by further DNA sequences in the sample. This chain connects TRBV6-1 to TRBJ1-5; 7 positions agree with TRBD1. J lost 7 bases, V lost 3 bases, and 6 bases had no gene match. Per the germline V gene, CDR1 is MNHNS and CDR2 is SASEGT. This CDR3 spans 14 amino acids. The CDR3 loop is CASSEAGGDQPQHF. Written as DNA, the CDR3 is TGTGCCAGCAGTGAGGCAGGGGGTGACCAGCCCCAGCATTTT.